This T cell receptor (beta chain) was sequenced in a study of blood T cell repertoires in COVID-19. At the level of the study: Sites in the United States, Italy and Spain provided acute and convalescent COVID-19 samples. T cells, B-cell-depleted T cells, or PBMCs provided the cDNA or gDNA that served as material.

Repertoires were generated with immunoSEQ multiplex PCR, while TCRdb's copy carries only in-frame clones and drops some. The table shows 200,000 to 250,000 clones, with 82% occurring only once. Clinical history reported by participants formed the basis on which cohorts were assigned. Donors of Cohort 3 who recovered were those that had two negative PCRs, clearance, or symptom resolution. The sequence came from a woman aged 55 to 70 who had recovered from COVID-19. Sequenced input: PBMCs or T cells enriched from blood (not recorded which).

CDR3 residues: CASSWRTSGFYNEQFF. In DNA form, the CDR3 reads TGCGCCAGCAGCTGGCGGACTAGCGGTTTCTACAATGAGCAGTTCTTC. The chain recombines TRBV5-1 with TRBJ2-1, with 10 positions matching TRBD2. The CDR3 is 16 residues long. Germline CDR1 is SGHRS and CDR2 is YFSETQ. J gave up 3 bases and V 3 bases, and 6 bases lay outside the gene matches.